This TCR beta chain was recovered during a study of blood T cell repertoires in COVID-19. About the research overall: COVID-19 samples collected from the United States, Italy and Spain covered acute and convalescent phases. The analysed material was cDNA or gDNA that came from T cells, B-cell-depleted T cells, or PBMCs.

The CDR3 extends over 14 amino acids. Germline trimming cut 6 bases from V and 2 bases from J; bases unmatched to any gene: 3. CDR1 is MNHNY, CDR2 SVGAGI, per germline (reference sequence). Methods used by the authors: From reference gene primer amplification, estimates of nucleated cell counts were derived. Libraries were prepared by immunoSEQ multiplex PCR; TCRdb keeps only in-frame clonotypes and omits some of them. V and J calls and clone size are as listed in that table; D and trimming were resolved from the DNA. The repertoire holds more than 25,000 clones, around 86% seen once, with approximately 8% in the top ten.

Sequencing input: peripheral blood. This sequence was found in a man between 50 and 59 years old with active COVID-19. This chain connects TRBV6-6 to TRBJ1-4; 7 nucleotides agree with TRBD1. This CDR3 reads CASRPGGTNEKLFF. CDR3 bases: TGTGCCAGCAGGCCAGGGGGTACTAATGAAAAACTGTTTTTT.